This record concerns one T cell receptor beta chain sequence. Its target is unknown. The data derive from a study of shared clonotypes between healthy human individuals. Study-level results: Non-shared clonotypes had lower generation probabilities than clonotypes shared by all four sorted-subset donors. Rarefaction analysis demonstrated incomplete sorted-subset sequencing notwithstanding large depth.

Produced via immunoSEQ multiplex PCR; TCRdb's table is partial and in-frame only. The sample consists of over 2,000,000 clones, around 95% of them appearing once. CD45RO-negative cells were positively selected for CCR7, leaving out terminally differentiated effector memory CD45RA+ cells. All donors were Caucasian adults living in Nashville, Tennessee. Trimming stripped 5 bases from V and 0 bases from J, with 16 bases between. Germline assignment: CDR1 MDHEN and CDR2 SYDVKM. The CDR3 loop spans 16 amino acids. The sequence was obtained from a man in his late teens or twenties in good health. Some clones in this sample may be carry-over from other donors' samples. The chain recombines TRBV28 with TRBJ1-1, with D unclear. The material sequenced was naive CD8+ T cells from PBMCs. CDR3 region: CASSPRWASMNTEAFF. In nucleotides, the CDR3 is TGTGCCAGCAGTCCCCGGTGGGCAAGTATGAACACTGAAGCTTTCTTT.